These 20 T cell receptor beta chains share one sample of origin, sequenced in a study of CD4 T cells in relation to SARS-CoV-2 and coronaviruses (dated by TCRdb to the early 2020s). The library came from the immunoSEQ multiplex PCR assay. TCRdb limited this immuneACCESS table to in-frame rearrangements with V and J called. A share of clones is missing; checked studies link under half to unresolved V genes, and the rest is unexplained. In all, the sample holds more than 20,000 clones, and 74% of those were seen once. The ten biggest clones cover 9.5% to 15% of the sample. CD4+ T cells from unexposed donors were collected before the COVID-19 pandemic (2011-2018). After approximately eleven days of culture, CD4+ T cells were isolated with the EasySep CD4+ T cell isolation kit. No antigen is known for these receptors. Sequencing used CD4+ T cells from PBMCs, cultured in vitro. The receptors stem from a human donor in good health.

The chain links TRBV9 to TRBJ2-4; D is possibly TRBD1 or TRBD2 (5 bases each). Per germline, CDR1 SGDLS and CDR2 YYNGEE. This CDR3 is 14 amino acids long. Trimming removed 1 base at V and 9 bases at J, with 14 bases between. CDR3: CASSVKVEGPIQYF. As DNA, the CDR3 is TGTGCCAGCAGCGTAAAAGTCGAGGGACCCATTCAGTACTTC.

The chain recombines TRBV4-1 with TRBJ2-7, with D perhaps matching TRBD2 (5 bases). This CDR3 region has 12 residues. CDR1 MGHRA and CDR2 YSYEKL come from the germline V gene. V lost 6 bases and J lost 0, with 6 bases in between. DNA of the CDR3: TGCGCCAGCAGAGGGAGCTCCTACGAGCAGTACTTC. Its translation: CASRGSSYEQYF.

This clone was found a few times. V and J are TRBV6-5 and TRBJ2-1; the D is unclear. Trimming removed 0 bases at V and 4 bases at J, with 7 bases between. The V gene's germline CDR1 is MNHEY and CDR2 SVGAGI. This CDR3 has 14 residues. The CDR3 nucleotides read TGTGCCAGCAGTTACTCACTACCATACAATGAGCAGTTCTTC. Protein product: CASSYSLPYNEQFF.

The rearrangement joins TRBV6-5 to TRBJ2-3; D remains unclear. In germline, CDR1 is MNHEY, CDR2 SVGAGI. V gave up 0 bases and J gave up 4 bases, with 8 bases separating them. The CDR3 consists of 14 residues. CDR3 region: CASSYSVPPDTQYF. The CDR3 bases are TGTGCCAGCAGTTACTCGGTCCCCCCAGATACGCAGTATTTT.

CDR3 loop: CASSLTGQGPPFF. The CDR3 region has the DNA TGTGCCAGCAGCTTAACCGGACAGGGCCCGCCGTTCTTC. The chain uses TRBV7-3 and TRBJ2-1; TRBD1 matches at 8 bases. The trim removed 0 bases at V and 15 bases at J, leaving 7 bases unmatched. The CDR3 length is 13 residues. Germline CDR1 SGHTA, CDR2 FQGTGA.

This clone was observed a single time. The V call is TRBV5-4, the J call TRBJ2-1; D remains ambiguous. In germline, CDR1 is SGHNT, CDR2 YYREEE (reference sequence). The CDR3 has 14 residues. V lost 7 bases to trimming and J lost 2 bases, with 13 bases between them. The CDR3 DNA reads as TGTGCCAGCTCCTCCGGCTCGGCCTACAATGAGCAGTTCTTC. Translation gives CASSSGSAYNEQFF.

This clone has a handful of counts. The chain uses TRBV7-2 and TRBJ2-7; D tentatively reads TRBD1 or TRBD2 (5 bases each). CDR3 length: 15 residues. V was trimmed by 2 bases and J by 3 bases, leaving 14 bases between them. The germline CDR1 and CDR2 sequences are SGHTA and FQGNSA. CDR3 bases: TGTGCCAGCAGCTTACTCGCAGGGAGATTCTACGAGCAGTACTTC. Translating it yields CASSLLAGRFYEQYF.

The V gene is TRBV11-1, the J gene TRBJ2-7; 10 bases fit TRBD2. The CDR3 loop spans 16 amino acids. CDR1 SGHAT and CDR2 FQDESV come from the germline V gene (reference sequence). J was trimmed by 4 bases and V by 2 bases; bases with no gene match: 8. The CDR3 coding sequence is TGTGCCAGCAGCTTATGGGAACTAGCGGGACGATACGAGCAGTACTTC. This encodes CASSLWELAGRYEQYF.

The count of this clone is one. The chain couples TRBV18 to TRBJ2-1; D gene unclear. V was trimmed by 1 base and J by 0 bases, leaving 7 bases between them. CDR1 and CDR2 from the germline V gene are KGHSH and LQKENI. This CDR3 is built from 15 residues. The DNA of the CDR3 is TGTGCCAGCTCACCACGAGTAAGCTCCTACAATGAGCAGTTCTTC. Translating it yields CASSPRVSSYNEQFF.

For the CDR3, the DNA is TGTGCCAGCAGTCTTTTAATGAACACTGAAGCTTTCTTT. It translates to CASSLLMNTEAFF. V is TRBV28 and J is TRBJ1-1, with D uncertain. Between the trimmed V and J ends, which lost 5 bases and 0 bases, there was a span of 7 bases. Germline V gives CDR1 MDHEN, CDR2 SYDVKM. CDR3 length: 13 amino acids.

This chain links TRBV15 with TRBJ1-2, with D possibly TRBD1 on 5 matching bases. The CDR3 totals 15 residues. In germline, CDR1 is LNHNV, CDR2 YYDKDF (reference sequence). Deletions cut 3 bases from V and 4 bases from J, with 15 bases between. CDR3 region: CATSRGFGTVYGYTF. CDR3 DNA: TGTGCCACCAGCAGGGGGTTCGGGACGGTCTATGGCTACACCTTC.

V usage is TRBV18 and J usage is TRBJ2-7, with D uncertain. The CDR3 has 14 residues. Trimming took off 3 bases at V and 2 bases at J, with 11 bases between the two ends. Germline CDR1 reads KGHSH; CDR2 reads LQKENI. The CDR3 sequence is CASSPQRETYEQYF. The CDR3 DNA reads as TGTGCCAGCTCACCGCAAAGGGAAACCTACGAGCAGTACTTC.

The chain is built from TRBV10-3 and TRBJ2-1, with D possibly TRBD1 on 6 matching bases. Between the trimmed V and J ends, which lost 7 bases and 6 bases, there was a span of 16 bases. Germline V gene data show CDR1 as ENHRY and CDR2 as SYGVKD. The CDR3 consists of 14 residues. CDR3 DNA sequence: TGTGCCATCAAAGGAGGAACAGGGCCCAATGAGCAGTTCTTC. Its translation is CAIKGGTGPNEQFF.

V is TRBV29-1 and J is TRBJ2-1; 7 positions match TRBD1. The CDR3 is 13 residues long. J lost 5 bases, V lost 6 bases, and 7 bases had no gene match. Germline V gene lookup returns CDR1 SQVTM and CDR2 ANQGSEA. CDR3 bases: TGCAGCGTCCTGACAGGGCGGCACAATGAGCAGTTCTTC. This translates into CSVLTGRHNEQFF.

This chain joins TRBV19 and TRBJ2-7, with a weak D call TRBD2 (6 bases). Between the trimmed V and J ends, which lost 3 bases and 1 base, there was a span of 13 bases. Germline V gene data show CDR1 as LNHDA and CDR2 as SQIVND (reference sequence). This CDR3 region has 15 residues. CDR3 DNA sequence: TGTGCCAGTAGTATTGGAGGGAAACAATCCTACGAGCAGTACTTC. Translating it yields CASSIGGKQSYEQYF. The whole variable domain, filled in from reference TRBV19 and TRBJ2-7, reads DGGITQSPKYLFRKEGQNVTLSCEQNLNHDAMYWYRQDPGQGLRLIYYSQIVNDFQKGDIAEGYSVSREKKESFPLTVTSAQKNPTAFYLCASSIGGKQSYEQYFGPGTRLTVT.

The chain employs TRBV19 and TRBJ1-5; a possible D gene is TRBD1 (5 bases). V was shortened by 10 bases and J by 3 bases, with 16 bases between the two germline ends. Germline CDR1 LNHDA, CDR2 SQIVND (reference sequence). CDR3 length: 14 amino acids. The CDR3: CATRAGSNNQPQHF. The DNA for the CDR3 is TGTGCCACCCGCGCAGGGAGTAACAATCAGCCCCAGCATTTT. Based on the CDR3 plus reference TRBV19 and TRBJ1-5, the full variable domain is DGGITQSPKYLFRKEGQNVTLSCEQNLNHDAMYWYRQDPGQGLRLIYYSQIVNDFQKGDIAEGYSVSREKKESFPLTVTSAQKNPTAFYLCATRAGSNNQPQHFGDGTRLSIL.

This clone was observed once. The chain has TRBV9 and TRBJ2-3; 8 nucleotides line up with TRBD1. The CDR3 spans 15 residues. Germline assignment: CDR1 SGDLS and CDR2 YYNGEE. The ends lost 3 bases at V and 1 base at J; junction bases unmatched: 4. In nucleotides, the CDR3 is TGTGCCAGCAGCGGACAGACAGGGGGCACAGATACGCAGTATTTT. Translation: CASSGQTGGTDTQYF. Variable domain in full (rest from reference TRBV9 and TRBJ2-3): DSGVTQTPKHLITATGQRVTLRCSPRSGDLSVYWYQQSLDQGLQFLIQYYNGEERAKGNILERFSAQQFPDLHSELNLSSLELGDSALYFCASSGQTGGTDTQYFGPGTRLTVL.

Written as DNA, the CDR3 is TGTGCCAGCAGCTTTCTTAGGGGGGATAGCAATCAGCCCCAGCATTTT. Its protein product is CASSFLRGDSNQPQHF. The chain uses TRBV7-7 and TRBJ1-5; the D gene is possibly TRBD1 (6 bases). CDR3 size: 16 residues. V was trimmed by 3 bases and J by 0 bases, leaving 12 bases between them. Germline loops: CDR1 SSHAT, CDR2 FNYEAQ (reference sequence).

The CDR3 reads CASSTTVTNTEAFF. In DNA form, the CDR3 reads TGTGCCAGCAGCACGACAGTTACGAACACTGAAGCTTTCTTT. The rearrangement links TRBV3-1 (or the pseudogene TRBV3-2) to TRBJ1-1; tentative D call: TRBD1 (5 bases). CDR3 size: 14 residues. The V gene's germline CDR1 is LGHDT and CDR2 YNNKEL (reference sequence). Trimming shortened V by 5 bases and J by 1 base, and 11 bases separated the two germline ends.

V usage is TRBV5-1 and J usage is TRBJ2-7; the match to TRBD1 covers 7 bases. V was clipped by 3 bases and J by 7 bases; unmatched bases: 10. The CDR3 is made up of 14 amino acids. Germline V gene data show CDR1 as SGHRS and CDR2 as YFSETQ. The CDR3 DNA reads as TGCGCCAGCAGCTCCGGGACAGACCGTTGGGAGCAGTACTTC. It yields the protein CASSSGTDRWEQYF.